This T cell receptor beta chain was profiled in a study of blood T cell repertoires in COVID-19. Study-level background: There were acute and convalescent COVID-19 samples, and they came from the United States, Italy and Spain. Nucleic acid was either cDNA or gDNA, and it came from T cells, B-cell-depleted T cells, or PBMCs.

Authors' methods: Amplification of reference gene primers was used by the study to estimate nucleated cell counts. Libraries were prepared by immunoSEQ multiplex PCR; TCRdb keeps only in-frame clonotypes and omits some of them. The V and J calls and clone size come from that table; D and trimming were worked out from the DNA. The table lists about 190,000 clones, around 89% of them singletons. V lost 1 base and J 7 bases, leaving 16 bases between the germline ends. The CDR3 loop spans 15 amino acids. Per germline, CDR1 KGHSH and CDR2 LQKENI. The chain joins TRBV18 to TRBJ1-2, with unresolved D. Input material: peripheral blood. The receptor's source is a human donor in a cohort sampled during active COVID-19. CDR3 loop: CASSPRRDAESGYTF. As DNA, the CDR3 is TGTGCCAGCTCACCACGCCGAGACGCGGAGAGTGGCTACACCTTC. The variable domain in full, with the rest retrieved from reference TRBV18 and TRBJ1-2, is NAGVMQNPRHLVRRRGQEARLRCSPMKGHSHVYWYRQLPEEGLKFMVYLQKENIIDESGMPKERFSAEFPKEGPSILRIQQVVRGDSAAYFCASSPRRDAESGYTFGSGTRLTVV.